Below are 15 T cell receptor beta chains sequenced from a single sample in a study of blood T cell repertoires in COVID-19. The repertoire was sequenced with immunoSEQ multiplex PCR; TCRdb's copy has only in-frame clones and lacks some. Counted here are approximately 300,000 clones, 75% to 90% occurring once; the ten biggest clones make up roughly 5.2%. Sequencing was carried out using PBMCs or T cells enriched from blood (not recorded which). Receptors originate from a man aged 55 to 70 who had recovered from COVID-19.

V is TRBV6-4 and J is TRBJ2-1; D not resolved. The CDR3 runs to 12 residues. CDR1 and CDR2 from the germline V gene are MRHNA and SNTAGT. V was trimmed by 2 bases and J by 9 bases, leaving 8 bases between them. CDR3 sequence (DNA): TGTGCCAGCAGTGACCTTAACGGTGAGCAGTTCTTC. It is translated as CASSDLNGEQFF.

V usage is TRBV29-1 and J usage is TRBJ2-7; D is perhaps TRBD2 (5 bases). The CDR3 totals 11 residues. Trimming removed 6 bases from V and 6 bases from J, with 12 bases in between. CDR1 and CDR2 (germline): SQVTM, ANQGSEA. CDR3 DNA: TGCAGCGTCCTAGGACGGGGCGAGCAGTACTTC. Amino acids: CSVLGRGEQYF.

This chain joins TRBV10-2 and TRBJ1-2; D gene unclear. Per the germline V gene, CDR1 is WSHSY and CDR2 is SAAADI. The CDR3 runs 13 residues. Deletions cut 3 bases from V and 8 bases from J, with 13 bases between. CDR3 amino acids: CASSEGPTVGYTF. The CDR3 DNA sequence: TGCGCCAGCAGTGAAGGCCCCACAGTGGGCTACACCTTC.

V is TRBV30 and J is TRBJ2-1, with D possibly matching TRBD1 (6 bases). V gave up 8 bases and J gave up 1 base, with 9 bases separating them. The CDR3 is 12 amino acids. Germline assignment: CDR1 GTSNPN and CDR2 SVGIG (reference sequence). This CDR3 reads CAGQRSYNEQFF. The CDR3 nucleotides are TGTGCCGGACAGAGATCCTACAATGAGCAGTTCTTC. Supplemented by reference TRBV30 and TRBJ2-1, the full variable domain reads SQTIHQWPATLVQPVGSPLSLECTVEGTSNPNLYWYRQAAGRGLQLLFYSVGIGQISSEVPQNLSASRPQDRQFILSSKKLLLSDSGFYLCAGQRSYNEQFFGPGTRLTVL.

V usage is TRBV10-3 and J usage is TRBJ1-6; 7 nucleotides align to TRBD1. CDR1 ENHRY and CDR2 SYGVKD come from the germline V gene. V was clipped by 5 bases and J by 2 bases; unmatched bases: 6. The CDR3 length is 16 residues. Here the CDR3 reads CAISPDRAAYNSPLHF. The CDR3 coding sequence is TGTGCCATCAGTCCCGACAGGGCGGCCTATAATTCACCCCTCCACTTT.

Worth noting for this clone: Its ends do not fully match the called genes, so a read error is possible. The rearrangement uses TRBV6-5 and TRBJ1-5, with D maybe TRBD1 (5 bases). Per the germline V gene, CDR1 is MNHEY and CDR2 is SVGAGI. This CDR3 is built from 15 residues. The CDR3 DNA reads TGTGCCAGCAGTTACAGGACCGACAGCAGTCAGCCCCAGCATTTT. This translates into CASSYRTDSSQPQHF.

This chain joins TRBV7-2 and TRBJ2-3; TRBD2 aligns across 9 bases. Germline V gene data show CDR1 as SGHTA and CDR2 as FQGNSA. The CDR3 totals 13 residues. V was pared by 4 bases and J by 12 bases, with 8 bases of the junction left unmatched. CDR3 protein: CASSSRTSAYQYF. The CDR3 DNA sequence: TGTGCCAGCAGCTCCCGGACTAGCGCATATCAGTATTTT.

V is TRBV20-1 and J is TRBJ2-5; 8 bases match TRBD1. CDR3 length equals 14 residues. Germline loops: CDR1 DFQATT, CDR2 SNEGSKA (reference sequence). After removal of 3 bases from V and 4 bases from J, the junction contained 7 bases not matched to a gene. Here the CDR3 reads CSASEGQGAETQYF. The CDR3 nucleotides are TGCAGTGCTAGTGAAGGTCAGGGGGCAGAGACCCAGTACTTC.

The DNA for the CDR3 is TGTGCCAGCACCTTCCCCGGGACAGTCACAGATACGCAGTATTTT. Its protein is CASTFPGTVTDTQYF. J is TRBJ2-3 and V is TRBV28; 7 bases are a match to TRBD1. Germline values: CDR1 MDHEN, CDR2 SYDVKM. This CDR3 is built from 15 residues. V shed 7 bases, J shed 2 bases, and the junction held 9 bases outside the gene matches. Using reference TRBV28 and TRBJ2-3 for the parts outside the CDR3, the full variable domain is DVKVTQSSRYLVKRTGEKVFLECVQDMDHENMFWYRQDPGLGLRLIYFSYDVKMKEKGDIPEGYSVSREKKERFSLILESASTNQTSMYLCASTFPGTVTDTQYFGPGTRLTVL.

This chain uses TRBV5-1 with TRBJ2-1; TRBD1 might be the D (6 bases). The CDR3 runs to 18 residues. The V and J ends lost 4 bases and 4 bases respectively, with 24 bases between them. The germline gives CDR1 SGHRS, CDR2 YFSETQ. The CDR3 loop reads CASSLLGQRVQGYNEQFF. CDR3 DNA sequence: TGCGCCAGCAGCCTGCTGGGACAACGGGTTCAGGGGTACAATGAGCAGTTCTTC. Based on the CDR3 plus reference TRBV5-1 and TRBJ2-1, the full variable domain is KAGVTQTPRYLIKTRGQQVTLSCSPISGHRSVSWYQQTPGQGLQFLFEYFSETQRNKGNFPGRFSGRQFSNSRSEMNVSTLELGDSALYLCASSLLGQRVQGYNEQFFGPGTRLTVL.

The chain links TRBV6-4 to TRBJ2-5; weak D call: TRBD2 (6 bases). Near its end, the DNA agrees better with TRBJ2-7, so the J call may be wrong. The CDR3 has 15 residues. From germline, CDR1 is MRHNA and CDR2 SNTAGT. In DNA, the CDR3 is TGTGCCAGCAGTGACTGGCAGGGACTCTTCTACGAGCAGTACTTC. Translation gives CASSDWQGLFYEQYF.

The chain has TRBV28 and TRBJ2-4; TRBD2 matches at 10 bases. Germline V CDR1 and CDR2: MDHEN, SYDVKM. The CDR3 contains 16 residues. Germline trimming cut 8 bases from V and 5 bases from J; bases unmatched to any gene: 12. The chain's CDR3 is CASRSDLAGVQNIQYF. The CDR3 nucleotides are TGTGCCAGCCGCTCCGATCTAGCGGGAGTCCAAAACATTCAGTACTTC.

The V call is TRBV11-2, the J call TRBJ2-7; 8 bases are a match to TRBD2. The V gene end was trimmed by 0 bases and the J gene end by 4 bases; junction bases not matched to a gene: 8. Germline V lookup: CDR1 SGHAT, CDR2 FQNNGV. The CDR3 extends over 16 amino acids. CDR3: CASSLEVGRAGYEQYF. CDR3 in DNA: TGTGCCAGCAGCTTAGAGGTCGGGAGGGCCGGGTACGAGCAGTACTTC.

The genes are TRBV18 and TRBJ2-2, with D possibly TRBD1 on 5 matching bases. V was pared by 1 base and J by 0 bases, with 12 bases between. This CDR3 region has 17 residues. CDR1 and CDR2 (germline): KGHSH, LQKENI. The CDR3, as DNA: TGTGCCAGCTCACCACGACAGAGATTCGCGAACACCGGGGAGCTGTTTTTT. Amino acid sequence: CASSPRQRFANTGELFF.

Only one count was recorded for this clone. This chain uses TRBV5-1 with TRBJ2-7; 7 nucleotides match TRBD1. V lost 6 bases, J lost 5 bases, and 11 bases stayed unmatched. The V gene's germline CDR1 is SGHRS and CDR2 YFSETQ. The CDR3 runs 14 residues. The DNA of the CDR3 is TGCGCCAGCAACAGGGACAGTACTTCCGACGAGCAGTACTTC. Encoded protein: CASNRDSTSDEQYF.